These 15 T cell receptor beta chains share one sample of origin, sequenced in a study of T cells in localized non-small cell lung cancer. Clones were sequenced by immunoSEQ multiplex PCR, and TCRdb holds only the in-frame ones, with some missing. In the table there are over 65,000 clones, approximately 84% of which are singletons. This material consisted of peripheral blood, taken before any cancer treatment. The receptors derive from a female donor aged 60 or older with stage I lung adenocarcinoma.

The chain joins TRBV5-5 to TRBJ2-7; TRBD2 aligns across 9 bases. Germline lookup yields CDR1 SGHKS and CDR2 YYEKEE (reference sequence). Trimming cost V 0 bases and J 4 bases; bases outside gene matches: 5. CDR3 length equals 15 residues. The CDR3 reads CASSLGLAEGYEQYF. The CDR3 DNA reads as TGTGCCAGCAGCTTGGGACTAGCGGAAGGATACGAGCAGTACTTC.

This chain uses TRBV4-3 with TRBJ1-5; D remains unclear. The V gene lost 0 bases and the J gene lost 7 bases, with 7 bases spanning the gap. CDR3 length: 13 residues. Germline CDR1 is LGHNA and CDR2 is YSLEER. As DNA, the CDR3 is TGCGCCAGCAGCCAAGAAAAGTTACAGCCCCAGCATTTT. This sequence encodes CASSQEKLQPQHF.

The chain joins TRBV15 to TRBJ2-5; TRBD2 agrees at 9 bases. The CDR3 totals 15 residues. The trim removed 1 base at V and 5 bases at J, leaving 5 bases unmatched. CDR1 LNHNV and CDR2 YYDKDF come from the germline V gene (reference sequence). The DNA of the CDR3 is TGTGCCACCAGCAGAGGGGTTAGCGGGGGTGAGACCCAGTACTTC. Amino acids: CATSRGVSGGETQYF. Full variable domain (remainder filled in from reference TRBV15 and TRBJ2-5): DAMVIQNPRYQVTQFGKPVTLSCSQTLNHNVMYWYQQKSSQAPKLLFHYYDKDFNNEADTPDNFQSRRPNTSFCFLDIRSPGLGDTAMYLCATSRGVSGGETQYFGPGTRLLVL.

The rearrangement joins TRBV7-6 to TRBJ2-5; TRBD1 matches 8 bases. Trimming at V came to 0 bases and at J to 5 bases, leaving 8 bases not matched to a gene. Germline loops: CDR1 SGHVS, CDR2 FNYEAQ. This CDR3 has 16 residues. CDR3 bases: TGTGCCAGCAGCTTAGCCCCCCAGGGGGCAGGGGAGACCCAGTACTTC. It yields the protein CASSLAPQGAGETQYF.

The gene calls are TRBV5-6 and TRBJ2-2; either TRBD1 or TRBD2 may supply D (6 bases each). The length of the CDR3 is 15 residues. Trimming left V 0 bases short and J 6 bases short, with 12 bases between. Germline CDR1 and CDR2: SGHDT and YYEEEE. The CDR3 DNA is TGTGCCAGCAGCTTGGTAGGGGGGCCGGCCGGGGAGCTGTTTTTT. It yields the protein CASSLVGGPAGELFF.

The chain is built from TRBV30 and TRBJ1-2; 7 positions match TRBD1. V shed 2 bases, J shed 2 bases, and the junction held 5 bases outside the gene matches. Germline V gives CDR1 GTSNPN, CDR2 SVGIG (reference sequence). This CDR3 is built from 14 residues. CDR3: CAWSKRQGNYGYTF. DNA of the CDR3: TGTGCCTGGAGTAAGAGACAGGGCAACTATGGCTACACCTTC.

The chain joins TRBV6-1 to TRBJ2-1; D perhaps matches TRBD1 (5 bases). The germline gives CDR1 MNHNS, CDR2 SASEGT. V lost 5 bases to trimming and J lost 8 bases, with 16 bases between them. The CDR3 has 14 residues. This CDR3 is CASSKPGRADEQFF. CDR3 DNA sequence: TGTGCCAGCAGTAAACCCGGCAGGGCCGATGAGCAGTTCTTC.

This clone appeared a few times. The V call is TRBV5-1, the J call TRBJ1-2; the D is unclear. The CDR3 is 16 amino acids. Germline V gives CDR1 SGHRS, CDR2 YFSETQ. Between the trimmed V and J ends, which lost 0 bases and 0 bases, there was a span of 12 bases. The CDR3 coding sequence is TGCGCCAGCAGCTTGGTATCTGGGCTAGCTAACTATGGCTACACCTTC. Residues: CASSLVSGLANYGYTF.

The chain links TRBV5-1 to TRBJ2-3, with 7 positions matching TRBD1. V dropped 4 bases and J dropped 3; count of bases not matched to a gene: 11. Germline CDR1 and CDR2: SGHRS and YFSETQ. CDR3 size: 16 residues. The CDR3 bases are TGCGCCAGCAGCAAACAGGGGCTGGGGGAGACAGATACGCAGTATTTT. Its translation is CASSKQGLGETDTQYF.

This chain uses TRBV7-9 with TRBJ2-2; D is ambiguous. Trimming shortened V by 5 bases and J by 2 bases, and 9 bases separated the two germline ends. CDR1 is SEHNR and CDR2 is FQNEAQ in the germline V gene (reference sequence). CDR3 length equals 14 residues. CDR3 in DNA: TGTGCCAGCAGCCGGAGTTATAACACCGGGGAGCTGTTTTTT. As protein: CASSRSYNTGELFF.

V is TRBV11-3 and J is TRBJ1-1; D perhaps matches TRBD1 (6 bases). The CDR3 has 15 amino acids. Trimming cost V 4 bases and J 5 bases, with 17 bases left between them. CDR1 is SGHNT and CDR2 is YENEEA in the germline V gene. The CDR3 region is CASSWGTGLRTEAFF. For the CDR3, the DNA is TGTGCCAGCAGCTGGGGAACAGGGCTTAGGACTGAAGCTTTCTTT.

This sequence joins TRBV5-1 and TRBJ1-5, with 10 bases lining up with TRBD1. This CDR3 contains 15 residues. CDR1 and CDR2 (germline): SGHRS, YFSETQ. J was trimmed by 6 bases and V by 5 bases; bases with no gene match: 8. As DNA, the CDR3 is TGCGCCAGCAGTACCGGGACAGGGGAAGGTCAGCCCCAGCATTTT. It specifies CASSTGTGEGQPQHF.

The chain combines TRBV15 with TRBJ1-2; a weak D match, TRBD1 (5 bases). Trimming took 0 bases from V and 7 from J, leaving 15 bases between them. The CDR3 runs to 15 residues. Germline CDR1 reads LNHNV; CDR2 reads YYDKDF (reference sequence). The CDR3 is CATSRDLGRGFGYTF. CDR3 sequence (DNA): TGTGCCACCAGCAGAGATCTAGGGAGGGGCTTTGGCTACACCTTC.

The rearrangement joins TRBV7-9 to TRBJ2-2, with D maybe TRBD2 (5 bases). Germline V lookup: CDR1 SEHNR, CDR2 FQNEAQ (reference sequence). This CDR3 has 12 residues. Between the trimmed V and J ends, which lost 4 bases and 8 bases, there was a span of 8 bases. The CDR3 region has the DNA TGTGCCAGCAGCTCGGACTGGGGGGAGCTGTTTTTT. It translates to CASSSDWGELFF.

The chain combines TRBV5-1 with TRBJ1-3; D uncertain. Trimming pared 5 bases from V and 0 bases from J, leaving 9 bases between. The germline CDR1 and CDR2 sequences are SGHRS and YFSETQ. This CDR3 has 14 amino acids. The CDR3 spells CASRAQVSGNTIYF. CDR3 nucleotide sequence: TGCGCCAGCAGAGCCCAGGTCTCTGGAAACACCATATATTTT.